This is a list of T cell receptor beta chains from one sample in a study of shared clonotypes between healthy human individuals. The repertoire was sequenced with immunoSEQ multiplex PCR; TCRdb's copy has only in-frame clones and lacks some. This table has approximately 1,000,000 clones, approximately 80% appearing once. The source material was memory CD4+ T cells from PBMCs. The source is a man aged 18 to 30 in good health. Some clones in this sample may be carry-over from other donors' samples. Both conserved end residues are part of each CDR3. A D gene is named only where the DNA matches it firmly. Size tells how often a clone was seen (once, few, many) or the class of an expanded clone, and some rows leave it out.

j_call clone_size v_call d_call cdr3_nt cdr3_aa
TRBJ2-6 - TRBV5-5 - TGTGCCAGCAGCTGGACGGGGGACGGGGCCAACGTCCTGACTTTC CASSWTGDGANVLTF
TRBJ2-4 - TRBV7-2 - TGTGCCAGCAGCCCCAGTAAGGGCGCTGACTTCAAAAACATTCAGTACTTC CASSPSKGADFKNIQYF
TRBJ1-2 - TRBV4-2 - TGTGCCAGCAGCCAAGAAAGCTATGGCTACACCTTC CASSQESYGYTF
TRBJ1-1 - TRBV5-5 TRBD1 TGTGCCAGCAGCCAACAGGGGGCGAGCACTGAAGCTTTCTTT CASSQQGASTEAFF
TRBJ2-7 - TRBV18 - TGTGCCAGCTCACCCGCTCGGACTGGCGAGCAGTACTTC CASSPARTGEQYF
TRBJ1-2 - TRBV27 - TGTGCCAGCAGTTTCCTGGGCAGCTATGGCTACACCTTC CASSFLGSYGYTF
TRBJ1-2 once TRBV6-5 TRBD1 TGTGCCAGCAGGACAGGGGATGCTGGCTACACCTTC CASRTGDAGYTF
TRBJ2-7 - TRBV29-1 - TGCAGCGTCACCAAGGGGTCGTACGAGCAGTACTTC CSVTKGSYEQYF
TRBJ2-1 - TRBV5-4 - TGTGCCAGCAGCTCCCCGGGAGCGGACAATGAGCAGTTCTTC CASSSPGADNEQFF
TRBJ2-3 - TRBV2 TRBD1 TGTGCCAGCAGGGAGACAGGGAGCCCCGCGGCTAGTCAGTATTTT CASRETGSPAASQYF
TRBJ2-6 - TRBV15 TRBD2 TGTGCCACCAGCAGGGGACTAGCGGGGGTCTCTGGGGCCAACGTCCTGACTTTC CATSRGLAGVSGANVLTF
TRBJ1-4 - TRBV29-1 TRBD1 TGCAGCGTTGAAGATCCAGGGGGGAAGAGAGAAAAACTGTTTTTT CSVEDPGGKREKLFF
TRBJ1-5 many TRBV5-4 TRBD1 TGTGCCAGCAGCCTCGACAGGGCCCAGCAGCATTTT CASSLDRAQQHF
TRBJ2-2 - TRBV4-2 - TGTGCCAGCAGCCAAGATGGGGGCAGTAGGGAGCTGTTTTTT CASSQDGGSRELFF
TRBJ1-2 - TRBV4-2 - TGTGCCAGCAGCCAACCGTCCGGGACTGATCTTAACTATGGCTACACCTTC CASSQPSGTDLNYGYTF
TRBJ2-5 once TRBV7-9 - TGTGCCAGCAGCTTAGGGGGATGGGACGGAGAGACCCAGTACTTC CASSLGGWDGETQYF
TRBJ1-1 few TRBV6-6 - TGTGCCAGCAGTTACTCGTCAGGTTCGGGCACTGAAGCTTTCTTT CASSYSSGSGTEAFF
TRBJ2-1 many TRBV27 - TGTGCCAGCAGTCCTCAAACAGGGTTCTCCTACAATGAGCAGTTCTTC CASSPQTGFSYNEQFF
TRBJ1-1 - TRBV9 - TGTGCCAGCAGCCCTATCCCCGGGTCGGCTTTCTTT CASSPIPGSAFF
TRBJ1-4 - TRBV28 - TGTGCCAGCAGTCCGGGGTATAATGAAAAACTGTTTTTT CASSPGYNEKLFF